The 10 T cell receptor beta chains below come from one sample, sequenced in a study of shared clonotypes between healthy human individuals. Sequencing was performed with immunoSEQ multiplex PCR; in TCRdb, only in-frame clones are kept and a portion is missing. The sample shows roughly 2,300,000 clones, around 93% of them seen only once. The sequenced sample consisted of naive CD4+ T cells from PBMCs. Specified subset: CD45RA+ positively selected. Receptor source: a man between 18 and 29 years old in good health. Some clones in this sample may be carry-over from other donors' samples.

As to this clone: The sample holds other DNA sequences that translate to the same CDR3. This rearrangement joins TRBV29-1 to TRBJ1-4; D is uncertain. CDR3 size: 12 residues. Germline V gene sequence: CDR1 SQVTM, CDR2 ANQGSEA. V was pared by 4 bases and J by 8 bases, with 11 bases between. Here the CDR3 reads CSVGRVGEKLFF. The CDR3, as DNA: TGCAGCGTTGGTAGGGTCGGAGAAAAACTGTTTTTT.

This clone came up once. This sequence joins TRBV2 and TRBJ1-4; tentatively, D is TRBD1 (5 bases). The CDR3 loop spans 14 amino acids. Germline V gene sequence: CDR1 SNHLY, CDR2 FYNNEI. Trimming stripped 9 bases from V and 7 bases from J, with 18 bases between. CDR3 sequence: CASEGNFAGEKLFF. In nucleotides, the CDR3 is TGTGCCAGTGAGGGGAATTTTGCCGGTGAAAAACTGTTTTTT.

The CDR3 reads CASRANRGGNQPQHF. CDR3 nucleotides: TGTGCCAGCAGGGCAAACAGGGGAGGCAATCAGCCCCAGCATTTT. This chain connects TRBV2 to TRBJ1-5; 7 nucleotides match TRBD1. Germline V gene sequence: CDR1 SNHLY, CDR2 FYNNEI. This CDR3 spans 15 amino acids. V lost 6 bases and J lost 2; bases outside the gene matches: 7.

The V gene is TRBV7-8, the J gene TRBJ1-2, with TRBD1 identical over 9 bases. CDR1 is SGHVS and CDR2 is FQNEAQ in the germline V gene. The CDR3 loop spans 18 amino acids. With V trimmed by 1 base and J by 5 bases, 14 bases remained unmatched. DNA of the CDR3: TGTGCCAGCAGCTTAGGAATGGGACAGGGCCGAAGTGCTTATGGCTACACCTTC. It is translated as CASSLGMGQGRSAYGYTF.

This chain connects TRBV5-6 to TRBJ1-1; possibly TRBD1 for D (6 bases). Trimming removed 2 bases at V and 1 base at J, with 9 bases between. This CDR3 contains 14 residues. CDR1 is SGHDT, CDR2 YYEEEE, per germline. CDR3 sequence (DNA): TGTGCCAGCAGCTTCGGGACACCGAACACTGAAGCTTTCTTT. Translating gives CASSFGTPNTEAFF.

The chain links TRBV29-1 to TRBJ2-5; D is ambiguous. CDR1 and CDR2 (germline): SQVTM, ANQGSEA. CDR3 length equals 12 residues. Trimming cost V 3 bases and J 2 bases, with 7 bases left between them. In DNA form, the CDR3 reads TGCAGCGTTGAGATGAGTCAAGAGACCCAGTACTTC. Its protein product is CSVEMSQETQYF.

This chain connects TRBV28 to TRBJ1-5; D is perhaps TRBD1 (5 bases). The CDR3 runs 16 residues. Germline CDR1 is MDHEN and CDR2 is SYDVKM. Trimming stripped 1 base from V and 2 bases from J, with 12 bases between. CDR3 loop: CASSLYQGGGNQPQHF. In DNA form, the CDR3 reads TGTGCCAGCAGTTTATATCAGGGCGGGGGCAATCAGCCCCAGCATTTT.

The J gene is TRBJ2-7, the V gene TRBV5-1; D is uncertain. The germline CDR1 and CDR2 sequences are SGHRS and YFSETQ. The CDR3 is 13 residues long. Trimming took off 0 bases at V and 5 bases at J, with 9 bases between the two ends. CDR3 protein: CASSLVPQDEQYF. CDR3 sequence (DNA): TGCGCCAGCAGCTTGGTTCCGCAAGACGAGCAGTACTTC.

The J gene is TRBJ1-2, the V gene TRBV18; D not certain. Trimming removed 0 bases at V and 8 bases at J, with 13 bases between. Germline-derived CDR1 and CDR2 are KGHSH and LQKENI. This CDR3 is built from 14 residues. The chain's CDR3 is CASSPPSAPEGYTF. CDR3 bases: TGTGCCAGCTCACCACCGTCAGCTCCGGAAGGCTACACCTTC.

The chain carries TRBV25-1 and TRBJ2-3; D call uncertain. There are 12 residues in the CDR3. Trimming took off 2 bases at V and 9 bases at J, with 9 bases between the two ends. Per germline, CDR1 MGHDK and CDR2 SYGVNS. CDR3 residues: CASSEEVGTQYF. For the CDR3, the DNA is TGTGCCAGCAGTGAAGAAGTAGGGACGCAGTATTTT.